This TCR beta chain was sequenced during a study of metastatic and nonmetastatic thyroid tumors. Turning to the study itself: Comparison of repertoires was carried out across blood and tumor or nodule tissue from malignant and benign thyroid patients. The study's findings and limits: Malignant tumors reportedly showed significantly higher TCR beta diversity than benign nodules in both blood and tumor.

This CDR3 is 14 amino acids long. Germline V gene lookup returns CDR1 GTSNPN and CDR2 SVGIG (reference sequence). V gave up 4 bases and J gave up 4 bases, with 15 bases separating them. As handled by the study authors: Researchers built a distant-metastasis classifier for papillary thyroid cancer that drew on CDR3 differences across clinicopathological groups. MiXCR reprocessed the PCR reads for TCRdb. The V and J calls shown here were made by TCRdb, not taken from the authors' results. The sample yields around 40,000 clones, roughly 27% seen once. Before thyroid surgery, none of the patients had received any treatment. Points on this clone: Its antigen remains unknown.

The sequence was obtained from a female donor with papillary thyroid cancer or a benign thyroid nodule (not recorded which). Some clones in this sample may be carry-over from other donors' samples. The chain is built from TRBV30 and TRBJ2-3; D remains ambiguous. Source material: blood. The CDR3 DNA is TGTGCCTGGATTTCGGTGAACGGCCCAGATACGCAGTATTTT. It specifies CAWISVNGPDTQYF.